These 26 T cell receptor beta chains came from one sample sequenced in a study of blood T cell repertoires in COVID-19 (dated by TCRdb to 2018 to 2021). Libraries were constructed by the immunoSEQ multiplex PCR assay. The immuneACCESS repertoire file appears here via TCRdb, limited to in-frame rearrangements. These files lack a portion of the clones; in checked studies, under half of the deficit traces to unresolved V genes, and the cause of the others is not known. Within this sample are tens of thousands of clones, with around four fifths of them counted one time only. The ten biggest clones cover 15% to 20% of the sample. The sample was peripheral blood. These receptor sequences come from a human donor in a cohort sampled during active COVID-19.

This clone was found once. The V and J genes are TRBV3-1 (or the pseudogene TRBV3-2) and TRBJ2-1; 10 bases fit TRBD2. CDR1 LGHDT and CDR2 YNNKEL come from the germline V gene (reference sequence). The CDR3 consists of 14 residues. V was pared by 4 bases and J by 15 bases, with 12 bases of the junction left unmatched. The CDR3 region is CASSLNGASGRRFF. The CDR3 DNA sequence: TGTGCCAGCAGCCTCAATGGGGCTAGCGGGAGACGGTTCTTC.

The chain links TRBV15 to TRBJ1-1, with a possible D match to TRBD1 (5 bases). The germline V gene encodes CDR1 LNHNV and CDR2 YYDKDF (reference sequence). V lost 1 base and J 3 bases, leaving 15 bases between the germline ends. CDR3 size: 16 residues. CDR3 amino acids: CATSRGGDSLYTEAFF. CDR3 bases: TGTGCCACCAGCAGAGGAGGCGACAGCCTTTACACTGAAGCTTTCTTT. The variable domain in full, completed from reference TRBV15 and TRBJ1-1, reads DAMVIQNPRYQVTQFGKPVTLSCSQTLNHNVMYWYQQKSSQAPKLLFHYYDKDFNNEADTPDNFQSRRPNTSFCFLDIRSPGLGDTAMYLCATSRGGDSLYTEAFFGQGTRLTVV.

The chain joins TRBV4-2 to TRBJ2-2; 10 bases agree with TRBD2. From germline, CDR1 is LGHNA and CDR2 YNFKEQ. The trim removed 0 bases at V and 6 bases at J, leaving 7 bases unmatched. The CDR3 is 17 amino acids. The CDR3 loop reads CASSQDESGRVAGELFF. For the CDR3, the DNA is TGTGCCAGCAGCCAAGATGAAAGCGGGAGGGTAGCCGGGGAGCTGTTTTTT.

V usage is TRBV14 and J usage is TRBJ1-2, with D possibly being TRBD1 (5 bases). The CDR3 sequence is 14 residues long. With 3 bases removed from V and 8 bases from J, the gap between germline ends came to 16 bases. In germline, CDR1 is SGHDN, CDR2 FVKESK. CDR3 DNA sequence: TGTGCCAGCAGCCAGGCCCCCCTAGGGGTCGGCTACACCTTC. It codes for CASSQAPLGVGYTF.

The V call is TRBV6-7, the J call TRBJ1-3, with 10 bases matching TRBD1. TRBV6-7 is known as an ORF, though its function is uncertain. With V trimmed by 0 bases and J by 2 bases, 1 base remained unmatched. The CDR3 loop spans 16 amino acids. The CDR3 spells CASSYSGQGTGNTIYF. As DNA, the CDR3 is TGTGCCAGCAGTTACTCGGGACAGGGGACTGGAAACACCATATATTTT.

This chain connects TRBV4-1 to TRBJ2-2; 7 positions agree with TRBD2. This CDR3 is built from 18 residues. V was clipped by 0 bases and J by 0 bases; unmatched bases: 7. Germline values: CDR1 MGHRA, CDR2 YSYEKL. CDR3: CASSQDLTGGANTGELFF. The CDR3 DNA sequence: TGCGCCAGCAGCCAAGATTTAACGGGGGGAGCGAACACCGGGGAGCTGTTTTTT.

The V call is TRBV4-1, the J call TRBJ2-2; 14 bases align to TRBD2. Trimming cost V 0 bases and J 0 bases; bases outside gene matches: 3. CDR1 is MGHRA, CDR2 YSYEKL, per germline. CDR3 length equals 19 residues. Here the CDR3 DNA reads TGCGCCAGCAGCCAAGAAGGACTAGCGGGGGGCGCGAACACCGGGGAGCTGTTTTTT. Translated, it gives CASSQEGLAGGANTGELFF.

This rearrangement joins TRBV5-1 to TRBJ2-7; 9 nucleotides match TRBD1. Looked up from germline, CDR1 is SGHRS and CDR2 is YFSETQ. This CDR3 has 14 amino acids. Trimming at V came to 3 bases and at J to 5 bases, leaving 6 bases not matched to a gene. CDR3 loop: CASSSGTGTHEQYF. CDR3 DNA: TGCGCCAGCAGCTCCGGGACAGGGACCCACGAGCAGTACTTC.

The J gene is TRBJ2-7, the V gene TRBV5-1, with 11 nucleotides matching TRBD2. V was clipped by 1 base and J by 3 bases; unmatched bases: 6. There are 16 residues in the CDR3. From germline, CDR1 is SGHRS and CDR2 YFSETQ. The CDR3 reads CASSLFTSGGNYEQYF. The CDR3, as DNA: TGCGCCAGCAGCTTGTTCACTAGCGGGGGAAACTACGAGCAGTACTTC.

The chain links TRBV10-3 to TRBJ1-1, with 8 bases matching TRBD1. The CDR3 totals 14 residues. The germline gives CDR1 ENHRY, CDR2 SYGVKD. Trimming cost V 7 bases and J 0 bases; bases outside gene matches: 4. The CDR3 DNA follows: TGTGCCATCAACCAGGACAGGGTGAACACTGAAGCTTTCTTT. It yields the protein CAINQDRVNTEAFF.

The V call is TRBV5-1, the J call TRBJ2-7; 7 bases map to TRBD1. Losses at the gene ends were 1 base for V and 3 bases for J; bases not matched to a gene: 1. The CDR3 spans 13 residues. Germline V lookup: CDR1 SGHRS, CDR2 YFSETQ. As DNA, the CDR3 is TGCGCCAGCAGCTTGTCAGGGGGCTACGAGCAGTACTTC. It encodes CASSLSGGYEQYF.

This clone was recorded only once. The V call is TRBV7-2, the J call TRBJ2-5, with 11 bases that match TRBD2. J lost 5 bases, V lost 7 bases, and 15 bases had no gene match. This CDR3 region has 17 residues. Germline CDR1 and CDR2: SGHTA and FQGNSA. The CDR3 loop reads CASKERVAGGSGETQYF. In nucleotides, the CDR3 is TGTGCCAGCAAAGAAAGGGTAGCGGGAGGGAGCGGGGAGACCCAGTACTTC.

This clone was detected once. V gene TRBV9 combines with J gene TRBJ2-3, with 10 bases that match TRBD2. V lost 0 bases to trimming and J lost 5 bases; unmatched junction nucleotides: 3. CDR1 SGDLS and CDR2 YYNGEE come from the germline V gene. CDR3 length equals 15 residues. CDR3 nucleotide sequence: TGTGCCAGCAGCGTAGACAGCGGGAGGGTAGATACGCAGTATTTT. Its protein product is CASSVDSGRVDTQYF.

The chain couples TRBV5-1 to TRBJ1-4; possibly TRBD1 for D (6 bases). The CDR3 extends over 14 amino acids. Per germline, CDR1 SGHRS and CDR2 YFSETQ. The germline V and J ends were trimmed by 4 bases and 1 base, with 8 bases remaining between them. The CDR3 spells CASSPGVTNEKLFF. The CDR3 bases are TGCGCCAGCAGCCCAGGGGTAACTAATGAAAAACTGTTTTTT. Supplemented by reference TRBV5-1 and TRBJ1-4, the full variable domain reads KAGVTQTPRYLIKTRGQQVTLSCSPISGHRSVSWYQQTPGQGLQFLFEYFSETQRNKGNFPGRFSGRQFSNSRSEMNVSTLELGDSALYLCASSPGVTNEKLFFGSGTQLSVL.

The rearrangement uses TRBV19 and TRBJ1-3; maybe TRBD1 (6 bases). CDR3 size: 17 residues. Deletions cut 2 bases from V and 0 bases from J, with 14 bases between. Germline V gene sequence: CDR1 LNHDA, CDR2 SQIVND (reference sequence). Written as DNA, the CDR3 is TGTGCCAGTAGTATAAGGGGACAATACTTCTCTGGAAACACCATATATTTT. Amino acid sequence: CASSIRGQYFSGNTIYF.

A single count supports this clone. The chain uses TRBV2 and TRBJ1-2, with TRBD1 as a possible D gene (6 bases). This CDR3 spans 15 amino acids. CDR1 is SNHLY, CDR2 FYNNEI, per germline. V was trimmed by 4 bases and J by 3 bases, leaving 15 bases between them. The CDR3 loop reads CASSALERTDYGYTF. In DNA, the CDR3 is TGTGCCAGCAGTGCCCTGGAGAGGACAGACTATGGCTACACCTTC.

This rearrangement joins TRBV2 to TRBJ2-1; TRBD2 matches at 7 bases. This CDR3 region has 14 residues. V trimming: 7 bases; J trimming: 8 bases; junction bases outside the gene matches: 11. Germline CDR1 and CDR2: SNHLY and FYNNEI. Here the CDR3 DNA reads TGTGCCAGCACTGCCCTCCACGGGGGGTATGAGCAGTTCTTC. Translating it yields CASTALHGGYEQFF.

The rearrangement uses TRBV28 and TRBJ2-5; TRBD1 matches 7 bases. Germline assignment: CDR1 MDHEN and CDR2 SYDVKM. The V and J ends lost 3 bases and 5 bases, in that order; junction bases with no gene match: 9. This CDR3 has 15 amino acids. CDR3 sequence: CASSFPTGAGETQYF. CDR3 in DNA: TGTGCCAGCAGTTTCCCCACAGGGGCCGGGGAGACCCAGTACTTC.

The V and J genes are TRBV5-4 and TRBJ2-7; D might be TRBD1 (9 bases). This CDR3 has 15 residues. V lost 3 bases to trimming and J lost 5 bases, with 18 bases between them. The germline V gene has CDR1 SGHNT and CDR2 YYREEE (reference sequence). The DNA for the CDR3 is TGTGCCAGCAGCTCGGCGGGGGGACAGGGTGACGAGCAGTACTTC. Its translation is CASSSAGGQGDEQYF.

By share of the sample, this clone is medium-sized. The CDR3 region has the DNA TGCGCCAGCAGCCGTATAGGGCTACAGGGGTCGGTTGACACCGGGGAGCTGTTTTTT. Translation: CASSRIGLQGSVDTGELFF. This chain uses TRBV4-1 with TRBJ2-2; 7 nucleotides line up with TRBD1. The V gene end was trimmed by 4 bases and the J gene end by 3 bases; junction bases not matched to a gene: 17. Germline V CDR1 and CDR2: MGHRA, YSYEKL. CDR3 length: 19 amino acids.

Comment on this clone: The CDR3 does not end in the conserved phenylalanine or tryptophan, so this is likely a read error. No DNA is shown, since the ends of the CDR3 on it are uncertain; the CDR3 is the one TCRdb lists. CDR3: CASSEREIR. V is TRBV21-1 and J is TRBJ2-7; TRBD2, the table's D call, was not compared with the DNA. TRBV21-1 is flagged as a pseudogene. The CDR3 is 9 residues long, counting both termini.

The V gene is TRBV24-1, the J gene TRBJ2-1; possible D gene TRBD2, 5 bases. There are 13 residues in the CDR3. The V end lost 10 bases, the J end lost 8 bases, and 17 bases lay between the germline ends. Germline lookup yields CDR1 KGHDR and CDR2 SFDVKD. For the CDR3, the DNA is TGTGCCACTAGCCCCGGGGATCCCCATGAGCAGTTCTTC. This gives the protein CATSPGDPHEQFF.

The rearrangement uses TRBV5-1 and TRBJ1-4, with D possibly being TRBD1 (6 bases). The germline V gene encodes CDR1 SGHRS and CDR2 YFSETQ. The CDR3 has 16 residues. V shed 1 base and J shed 8 bases, with 18 bases lying between them. The CDR3, as DNA: TGCGCCAGCAGCTTGCTGGGCAGGGGAAACCGCGAAAAACTGTTTTTT. This translates into CASSLLGRGNREKLFF.

The chain combines TRBV5-1 with TRBJ2-1, with TRBD2 matching over 16 bases. After removal of 5 bases from V and 8 bases from J, the junction contained 4 bases not matched to a gene. Looked up from germline, CDR1 is SGHRS and CDR2 is YFSETQ. The CDR3 is 15 amino acids. The CDR3 sequence is CASREGLAGGYEQFF. The CDR3 DNA sequence: TGCGCCAGCAGGGAGGGACTAGCGGGAGGGTATGAGCAGTTCTTC.

The chain employs TRBV12-5 and TRBJ2-5; 7 bases line up with TRBD2. The ends lost 3 bases at V and 2 bases at J; junction bases unmatched: 15. From germline, CDR1 is LGHNT and CDR2 FRNRAP. The CDR3 is made up of 18 amino acids. This chain's CDR3 is CASGFGPVGLAVQETQYF. As DNA, the CDR3 is TGTGCTAGTGGTTTCGGCCCAGTCGGGCTAGCGGTTCAAGAGACCCAGTACTTC. Drawing the rest from reference TRBV12-5 and TRBJ2-5, the complete variable domain is DARVTQTPRHKVTEMGQEVTMRCQPILGHNTVFWYRQTMMQGLELLAYFRNRAPLDDSGMPKDRFSAEMPDATLATLKIQPSEPRDSAVYFCASGFGPVGLAVQETQYFGPGTRLLVL.

This chain joins TRBV18 and TRBJ2-7; 10 bases fit TRBD1. Unmatched junction bases numbered 3, after V lost 5 bases and J lost 5 bases. Germline assignment: CDR1 KGHSH and CDR2 LQKENI. The CDR3 extends over 13 amino acids. The CDR3 reads CASSKGTGDEQYF. DNA for the CDR3: TGTGCCAGCTCAAAAGGGACAGGGGACGAGCAGTACTTC.